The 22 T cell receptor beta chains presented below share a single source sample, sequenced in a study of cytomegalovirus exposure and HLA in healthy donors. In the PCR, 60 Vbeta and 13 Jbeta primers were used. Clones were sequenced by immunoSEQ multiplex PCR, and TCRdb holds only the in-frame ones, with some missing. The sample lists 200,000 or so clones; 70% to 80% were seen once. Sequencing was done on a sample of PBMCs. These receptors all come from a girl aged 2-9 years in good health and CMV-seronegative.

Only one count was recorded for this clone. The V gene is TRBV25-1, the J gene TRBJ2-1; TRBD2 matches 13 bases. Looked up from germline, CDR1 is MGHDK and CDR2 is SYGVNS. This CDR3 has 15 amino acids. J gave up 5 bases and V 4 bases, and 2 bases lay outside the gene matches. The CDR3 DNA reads TGTGCCAGCAGTGTGGGACTAGCGGGGAACAATGAGCAGTTCTTC. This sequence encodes CASSVGLAGNNEQFF.

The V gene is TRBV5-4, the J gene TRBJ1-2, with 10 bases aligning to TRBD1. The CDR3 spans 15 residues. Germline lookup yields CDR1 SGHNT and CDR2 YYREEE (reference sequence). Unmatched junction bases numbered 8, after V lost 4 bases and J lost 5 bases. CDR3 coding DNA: TGTGCCAGCAGCACCGCGGGACAGGGGATGTATGGCTACACCTTC. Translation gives CASSTAGQGMYGYTF.

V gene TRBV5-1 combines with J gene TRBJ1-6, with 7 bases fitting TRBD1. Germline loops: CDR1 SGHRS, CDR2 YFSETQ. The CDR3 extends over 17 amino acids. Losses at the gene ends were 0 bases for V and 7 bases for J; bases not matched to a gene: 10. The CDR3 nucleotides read TGCGCCAGCAGCTTGGCCGAGACAGGGTTTGTGAATTCACCCCTCCACTTT. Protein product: CASSLAETGFVNSPLHF.

The chain's CDR3 is CASSREGTGQETQYF. CDR3 sequence (DNA): TGTGCCAGTAGTAGGGAAGGGACAGGCCAAGAGACCCAGTACTTC. The J gene is TRBJ2-5, the V gene TRBV19; 8 bases fit TRBD1. Germline V lookup: CDR1 LNHDA, CDR2 SQIVND (reference sequence). V was pared by 4 bases and J by 1 base, with 5 bases of the junction left unmatched. The CDR3 extends over 15 amino acids.

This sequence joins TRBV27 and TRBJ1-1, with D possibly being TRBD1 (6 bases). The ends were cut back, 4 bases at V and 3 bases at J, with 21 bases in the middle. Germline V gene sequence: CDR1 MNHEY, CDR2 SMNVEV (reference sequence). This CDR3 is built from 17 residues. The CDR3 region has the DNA TGTGCCAGCAGTTCCGATCCCCGGACAGTCTTGTACACTGAAGCTTTCTTT. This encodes CASSSDPRTVLYTEAFF.

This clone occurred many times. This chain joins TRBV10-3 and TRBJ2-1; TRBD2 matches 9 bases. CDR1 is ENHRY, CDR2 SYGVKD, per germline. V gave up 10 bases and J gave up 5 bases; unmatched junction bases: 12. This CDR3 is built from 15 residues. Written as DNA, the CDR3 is TGTGCCAGCCGTGAGGCGGGGGGGTTTGACAATGAGCAGTTCTTC. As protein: CASREAGGFDNEQFF.

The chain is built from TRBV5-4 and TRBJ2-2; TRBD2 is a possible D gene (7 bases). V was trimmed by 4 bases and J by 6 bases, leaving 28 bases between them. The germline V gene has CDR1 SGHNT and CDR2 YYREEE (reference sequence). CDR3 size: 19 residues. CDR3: CASSGGGNPRDYAPGELFF. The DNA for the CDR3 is TGTGCCAGCAGCGGGGGGGGCAACCCCCGGGACTATGCACCCGGGGAGCTGTTTTTT.

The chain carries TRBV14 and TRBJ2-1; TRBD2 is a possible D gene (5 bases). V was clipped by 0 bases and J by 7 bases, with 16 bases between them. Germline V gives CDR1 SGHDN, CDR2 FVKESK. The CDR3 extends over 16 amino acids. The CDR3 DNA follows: TGTGCCAGCAGCCAAGATGTAGGACTTGGTTTTAATGAGCAGTTCTTC. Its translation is CASSQDVGLGFNEQFF.

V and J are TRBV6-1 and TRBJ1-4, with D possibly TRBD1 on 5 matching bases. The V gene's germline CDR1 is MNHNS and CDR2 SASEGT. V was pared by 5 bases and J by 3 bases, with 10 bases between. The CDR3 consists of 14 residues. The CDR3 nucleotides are TGTGCCAGCAGTATCGGGGGTCCTAATGAAAAACTGTTTTTT. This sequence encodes CASSIGGPNEKLFF.

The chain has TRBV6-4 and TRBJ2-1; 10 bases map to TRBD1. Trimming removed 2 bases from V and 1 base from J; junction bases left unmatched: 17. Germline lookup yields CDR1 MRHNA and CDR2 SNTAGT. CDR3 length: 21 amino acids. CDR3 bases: TGTGCCAGCAGTGACAATACGCGGTGGACGACAGGGGGCCCGTCCTACAATGAGCAGTTCTTC. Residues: CASSDNTRWTTGGPSYNEQFF.

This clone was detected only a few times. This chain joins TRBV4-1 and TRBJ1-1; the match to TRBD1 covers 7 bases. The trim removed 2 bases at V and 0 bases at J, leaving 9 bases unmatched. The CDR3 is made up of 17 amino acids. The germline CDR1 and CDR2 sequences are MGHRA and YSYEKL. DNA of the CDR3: TGCGCCAGCAGCCAACCGATTCAGGGACAGCTGAACACTGAAGCTTTCTTT. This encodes CASSQPIQGQLNTEAFF.

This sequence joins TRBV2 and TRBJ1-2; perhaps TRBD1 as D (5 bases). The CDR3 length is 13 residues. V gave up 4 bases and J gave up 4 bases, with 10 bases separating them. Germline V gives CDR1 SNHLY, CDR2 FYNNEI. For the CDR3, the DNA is TGTGCCAGCAGTGTGGCAGGGTCCTATGGCTACACCTTC. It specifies CASSVAGSYGYTF.

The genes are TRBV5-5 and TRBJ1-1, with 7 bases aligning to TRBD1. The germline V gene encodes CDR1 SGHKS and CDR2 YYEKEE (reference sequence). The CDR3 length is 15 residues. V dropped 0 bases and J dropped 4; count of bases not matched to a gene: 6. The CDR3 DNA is TGTGCCAGCAGCTTGGATAGGGGGCTGGGCACTGAAGCTTTCTTT. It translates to CASSLDRGLGTEAFF. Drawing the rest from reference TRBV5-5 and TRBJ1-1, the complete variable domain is DAGVTQSPTHLIKTRGQQVTLRCSPISGHKSVSWYQQVLGQGPQFIFQYYEKEERGRGNFPDRFSARQFPNYSSELNVNALLLGDSALYLCASSLDRGLGTEAFFGQGTRLTVV.

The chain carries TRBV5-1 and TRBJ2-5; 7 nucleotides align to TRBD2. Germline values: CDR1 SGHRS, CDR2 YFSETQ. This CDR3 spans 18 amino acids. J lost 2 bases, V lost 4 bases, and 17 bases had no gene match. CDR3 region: CASSPGTTSDYTQETQYF. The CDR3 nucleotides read TGCGCCAGCAGCCCGGGAACTACTAGCGACTACACGCAAGAGACCCAGTACTTC.

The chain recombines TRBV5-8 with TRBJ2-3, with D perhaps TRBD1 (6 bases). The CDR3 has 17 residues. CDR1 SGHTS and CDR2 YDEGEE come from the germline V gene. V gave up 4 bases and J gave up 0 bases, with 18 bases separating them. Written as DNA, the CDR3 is TGTGCCAGCAGCCTCCACAGGGTCTATCTAAGCACAGATACGCAGTATTTT. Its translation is CASSLHRVYLSTDTQYF.

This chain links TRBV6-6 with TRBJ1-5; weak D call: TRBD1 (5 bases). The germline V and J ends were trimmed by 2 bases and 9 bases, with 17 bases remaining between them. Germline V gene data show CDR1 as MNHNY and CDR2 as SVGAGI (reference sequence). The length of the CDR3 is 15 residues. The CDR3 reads CASSYLQGPLLPQHF. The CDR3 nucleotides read TGTGCCAGCAGTTACCTGCAGGGCCCCCTTTTGCCCCAGCATTTT.

CDR3 DNA sequence: TGTGCCAGCAGTTTCCTCGGAGGGAGCGACGAGCAGTACTTC. Its translation is CASSFLGGSDEQYF. The rearrangement links TRBV6-5 to TRBJ2-7; possibly TRBD2 for D (6 bases). This CDR3 contains 14 residues. V was trimmed by 4 bases and J by 5 bases, leaving 15 bases between them. CDR1 is MNHEY and CDR2 is SVGAGI in the germline V gene.

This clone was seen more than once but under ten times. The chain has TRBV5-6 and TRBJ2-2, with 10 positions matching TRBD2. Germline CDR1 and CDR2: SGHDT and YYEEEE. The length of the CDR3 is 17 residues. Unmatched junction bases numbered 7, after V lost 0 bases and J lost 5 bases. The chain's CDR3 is CASSLGLAGVRTGELFF. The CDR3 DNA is TGTGCCAGCAGCTTGGGGCTAGCGGGAGTTAGGACCGGGGAGCTGTTTTTT.

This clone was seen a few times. For the CDR3, the DNA is TGTGCCAGCAGCAACGGGTACTATGGCTACACCTTC. It specifies CASSNGYYGYTF. V and J are TRBV7-9 and TRBJ1-2; D call uncertain. The germline gives CDR1 SEHNR, CDR2 FQNEAQ (reference sequence). The ends were cut back, 5 bases at V and 3 bases at J, with 7 bases in the middle. The CDR3 length is 12 residues.

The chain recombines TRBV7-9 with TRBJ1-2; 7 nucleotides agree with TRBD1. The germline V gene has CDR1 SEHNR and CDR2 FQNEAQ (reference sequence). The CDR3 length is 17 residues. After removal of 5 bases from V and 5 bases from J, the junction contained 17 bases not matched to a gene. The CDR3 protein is CASSRDSGQIFLYGYTF. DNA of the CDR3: TGTGCCAGCAGCCGGGATTCGGGACAGATTTTTCTGTATGGCTACACCTTC.

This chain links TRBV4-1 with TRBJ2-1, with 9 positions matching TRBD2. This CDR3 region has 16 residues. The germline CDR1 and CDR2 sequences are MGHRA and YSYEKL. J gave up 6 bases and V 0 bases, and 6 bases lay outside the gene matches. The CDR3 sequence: CASSQDWGLAANEQFF. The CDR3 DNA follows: TGCGCCAGCAGCCAAGATTGGGGACTAGCAGCCAATGAGCAGTTCTTC.

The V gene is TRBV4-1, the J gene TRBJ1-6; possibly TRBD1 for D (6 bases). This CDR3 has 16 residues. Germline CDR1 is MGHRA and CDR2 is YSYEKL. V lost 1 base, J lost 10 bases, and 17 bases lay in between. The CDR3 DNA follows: TGCGCCAGCAGCCAAGTCATCGGGACACTTGGGTCACCCCTCCACTTT. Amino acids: CASSQVIGTLGSPLHF.